This T cell receptor beta chain comes out of a study of Ad26.COV2.S vaccination and SARS-CoV-2 variants. Overall study context: In the COV1001 trial, the donor was in the Ad26.COV2.S arm. Recipients of Ad26.COV2.S got it intramuscularly, once or twice 56 days apart.

The sample's treatment: 15 to 20 received Ad26.COV2.S at low or high dose, single or two shots; about 5 received placebo; per-sample allocation not given. Sampling happened 63 days after the first vaccine or placebo injection. It was Wuhan-strain SARS-CoV-2 spike that the Ad26 vaccine vector expressed. This table comes from immunoSEQ multiplex PCR, and its TCRdb copy is limited to in-frame clones, with some not included. The sample holds about 280,000 clones, approximately 89% seen once. Study-level results: Analytic work on TCR breadth and depth might have understated the full extent of total T cell responses.

Germline V gene data show CDR1 as SNHLY and CDR2 as FYNNEI. The V end was cut by 7 bases, the J end by 0 bases, with 10 bases between. The CDR3 is 14 residues long. On this clone itself: The antigen is not known.

V gene TRBV2 combines with J gene TRBJ2-1; D might be TRBD2 (6 bases). This specimen consisted of peripheral blood, obtained in a trial of Ad26.COV2.S vaccine versus placebo. This receptor was taken from a person aged 18-65 years who received the Ad26.COV2.S COVID-19 vaccine or a placebo. For the CDR3, the DNA is TGTGCCAGCATAGGAGGGAGCTCCTACAATGAGCAGTTCTTC. Its protein product is CASIGGSSYNEQFF. Using reference TRBV2 and TRBJ2-1 for the parts outside the CDR3, the full variable domain is EPEVTQTPSHQVTQMGQEVILRCVPISNHLYFYWYRQILGQKVEFLVSFYNNEISEKSEIFDDQFSVERPDGSNFTLKIRSTKLEDSAMYFCASIGGSSYNEQFFGPGTRLTVL.